This T cell receptor (beta chain) was observed in a study of metastatic and nonmetastatic thyroid tumors. Study at large: Repertoires from blood and tumor or nodule tissue of malignant and benign thyroid patients were compared.

As handled by the study authors: The distant-metastasis classifier for papillary thyroid cancer was built from CDR3 differences across clinicopathological groups. TCRdb reprocessed the PCR reads via MiXCR. TCRdb, rather than the study authors, made the V and J calls. The table records about 16,000 clones, about 29% of them present only once. The study, taken as a whole, reports: Malignant thyroid tumors reportedly had TCR beta diversity that was significantly higher than in benign nodules, in blood and tumor.

By proportion, this clone is medium-sized (0.01 to 0.1%). Its cognate antigen is unknown. Nobody among the patients had been given any treatment before thyroid surgery. Germline-derived CDR1 and CDR2 are MNHEY and SVGEGT. The ends were cut back, 2 bases at V and 4 bases at J, with 15 bases in the middle. The CDR3 extends over 16 amino acids. The sequenced sample was tumor tissue. This TCR came from a male donor with papillary thyroid cancer or a benign thyroid nodule (not recorded which). Some clones in this sample may be carry-over from other donors' samples. The chain has TRBV6-2 or TRBV6-3 and TRBJ1-3, with unresolved D. The CDR3 nucleotides are TGTGCCAGCAGTTACCCGGGCCTAACGAGAGGAAACACCATATATTTT. The encoded protein is CASSYPGLTRGNTIYF.